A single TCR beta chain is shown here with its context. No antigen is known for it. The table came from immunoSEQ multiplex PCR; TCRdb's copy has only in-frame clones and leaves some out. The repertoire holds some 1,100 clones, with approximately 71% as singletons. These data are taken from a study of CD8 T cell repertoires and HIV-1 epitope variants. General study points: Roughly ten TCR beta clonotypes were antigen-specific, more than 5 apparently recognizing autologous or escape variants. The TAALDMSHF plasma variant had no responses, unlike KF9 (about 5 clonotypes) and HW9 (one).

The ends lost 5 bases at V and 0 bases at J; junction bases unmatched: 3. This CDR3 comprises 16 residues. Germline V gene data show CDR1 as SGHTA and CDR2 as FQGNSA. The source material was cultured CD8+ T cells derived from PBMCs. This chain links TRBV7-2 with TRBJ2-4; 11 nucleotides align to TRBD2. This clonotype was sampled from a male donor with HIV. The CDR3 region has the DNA TGTGCCAGCAGCATTAGCGGGGGGGTAGCCAAAAACATTCAGTACTTC. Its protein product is CASSISGGVAKNIQYF.